This T cell receptor beta chain was recovered during a study of blood T cell repertoires in COVID-19. In the study overall: PBMCs, B-cell-depleted T cells, or T cells provided the cDNA or gDNA that made up the material.

Seattle patients were enrolled during active infection and followed longitudinally. Sequencing used immunoSEQ multiplex PCR; TCRdb keeps in-frame clones, though not all of them. The table has 300,000 to 450,000 clones, around 87% seen once. The CDR3 has 15 residues. V gave up 4 bases and J gave up 0 bases, with 14 bases separating them. The germline gives CDR1 SGDLS, CDR2 YYNGEE. Source material: peripheral blood. The source is a woman in her 30s with COVID-19, enrolled during active disease. V usage is TRBV9 and J usage is TRBJ2-7; possibly TRBD2 for D (6 bases). The CDR3 loop reads CASSLRAGSSYEQYF. The CDR3 DNA sequence: TGTGCCAGCAGCCTCCGGGCCGGGAGCTCCTACGAGCAGTACTTC.